This T cell receptor beta chain was sequenced during a study of blood T cells in healthy people across ages. Study-level points and caveats: For the donors, CMV status was unknown and possibly confounded expanded clonotype changes.

Germline-derived CDR1 and CDR2 are SGDLS and YYNGEE. This CDR3 spans 15 amino acids. The V end was cut by 4 bases, the J end by 4 bases, with 17 bases between. This clonotype was counted at least ten times. Its matching antigen is unknown. A second 7 to 11 cycle PCR used barcoded and J-beta primers. TCRdb recomputed calls from the 5' RACE reads with MiXCR, one row per CDR3 protein. The repertoire holds fewer than 1 million distinct CDR3 sequences, with approximately 48% as singletons. This rearrangement joins TRBV9 to TRBJ2-5; D is perhaps TRBD1 (6 bases). Sequencing was performed on blood. The sequence was collected from a man aged 60-69 years in good health. CDR3 coding DNA: TGTGCCAGCAGCTTTGGGACATTGGAGCGAGAGACCCAGTACTTC. Translating it yields CASSFGTLERETQYF.